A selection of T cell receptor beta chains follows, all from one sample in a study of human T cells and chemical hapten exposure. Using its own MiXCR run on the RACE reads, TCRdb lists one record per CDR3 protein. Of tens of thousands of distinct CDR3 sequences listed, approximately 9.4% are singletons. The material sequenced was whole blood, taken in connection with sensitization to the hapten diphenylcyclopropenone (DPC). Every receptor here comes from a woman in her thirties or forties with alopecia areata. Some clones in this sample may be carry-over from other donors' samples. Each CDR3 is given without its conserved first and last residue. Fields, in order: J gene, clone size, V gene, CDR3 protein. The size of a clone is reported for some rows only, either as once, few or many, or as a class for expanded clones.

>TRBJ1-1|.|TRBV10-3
AIRGLNTEAF
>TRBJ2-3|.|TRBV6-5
ASSYLGGITDTQY
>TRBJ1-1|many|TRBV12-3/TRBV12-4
ASNPRDRGLFTEAF
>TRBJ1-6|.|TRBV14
ASSQVAGEVYSPPH
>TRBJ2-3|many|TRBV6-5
ASTWGPSTDTQY
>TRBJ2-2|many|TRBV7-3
ASSYSQGRAGELF
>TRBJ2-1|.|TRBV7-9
AGGTEQF
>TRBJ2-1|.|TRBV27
ASSSWALYNEQF
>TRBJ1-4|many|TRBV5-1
ASSPSPATNEKLF
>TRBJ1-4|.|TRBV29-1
SIRLDGPNEKLF
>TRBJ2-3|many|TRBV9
ASSTRTSGGQFPDTQY
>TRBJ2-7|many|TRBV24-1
ATDLLAGGLSYEQY
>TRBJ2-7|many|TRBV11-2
ASSLLAGGHYEQY
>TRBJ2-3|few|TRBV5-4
ASSLAGGGPDTQY
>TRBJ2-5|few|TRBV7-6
ASSLAPASQETQY
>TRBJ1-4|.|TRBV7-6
ASSLTGEPF
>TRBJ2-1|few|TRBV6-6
ASRPPRTLGYNEQF
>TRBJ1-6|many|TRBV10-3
AIRGDRGMPPLH
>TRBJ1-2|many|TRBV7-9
ASSLSRDGFQGGYT
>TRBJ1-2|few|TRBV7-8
ASSPQQGRNGYT
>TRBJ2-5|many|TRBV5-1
ASSPRRVEETQY
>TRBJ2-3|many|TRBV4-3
ASSQDNSRGDTQY